This T cell receptor (beta chain) came from a study of cytomegalovirus exposure and HLA in healthy donors. This clone showed up just once. No antigen is known for it. Primers: 60 Vbeta forward and 13 Jbeta reverse. The assay was immunoSEQ multiplex PCR, and TCRdb's table has in-frame clones only and misses some. The sample yields some 130,000 clones, over 70% seen once. Study-wide results and limits: The authors later found TCR association rates varying by HLA locus, with DRB1 most and HLA-C fewest. Among TCR sequences, most were rare, though some public TCRs appeared in many donors.

V gave up 1 base and J gave up 15 bases; unmatched junction bases: 5. The CDR3 loop spans 12 amino acids. The V gene's germline CDR1 is SEHNR and CDR2 FQNEAQ (reference sequence). The chain has TRBV7-9 and TRBJ2-4; TRBD1 matches 8 bases. This receptor was taken from a man aged 18 to 30 in good health and CMV-seronegative. Material for sequencing was PBMCs. This chain's CDR3 is CASSLGTGLWYF. The CDR3 bases are TGTGCCAGCAGCTTAGGGACAGGGCTGTGGTACTTC.